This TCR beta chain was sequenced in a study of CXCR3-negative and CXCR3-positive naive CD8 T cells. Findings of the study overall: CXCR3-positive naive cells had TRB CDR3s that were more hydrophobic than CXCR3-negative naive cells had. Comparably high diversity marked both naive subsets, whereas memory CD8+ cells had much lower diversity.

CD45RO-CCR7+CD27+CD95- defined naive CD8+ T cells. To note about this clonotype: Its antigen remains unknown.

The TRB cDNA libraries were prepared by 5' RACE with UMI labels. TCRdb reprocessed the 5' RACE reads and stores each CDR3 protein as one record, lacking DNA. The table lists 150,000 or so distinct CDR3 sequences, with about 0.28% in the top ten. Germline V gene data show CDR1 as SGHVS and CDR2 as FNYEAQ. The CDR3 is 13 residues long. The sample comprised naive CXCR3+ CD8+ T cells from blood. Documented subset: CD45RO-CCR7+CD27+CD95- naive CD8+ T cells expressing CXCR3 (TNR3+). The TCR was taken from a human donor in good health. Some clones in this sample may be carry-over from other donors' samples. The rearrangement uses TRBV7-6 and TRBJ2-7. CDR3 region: CASSLASTYEQYF.